This T cell receptor (beta chain) was profiled in a study of T cells after somatic rescue of genetic block. Measured with immunoSEQ multiplex PCR; TCRdb has only the in-frame clones, and not every one. The table shows tens of thousands of clones, with about 90% occurring only once. The V gene end was trimmed by 7 bases and the J gene end by 5 bases; junction bases not matched to a gene: 8. There are 13 residues in the CDR3. Germline V lookup: CDR1 MNHEY, CDR2 SVGAGI. The chain joins TRBV6-5 to TRBJ2-7, with 7 bases fitting TRBD1. The clonotype comes from a woman aged 18-35 years. Sequenced material: peripheral blood mononuclear cells (PBMCs). The CDR3 reads CASTRQGIHEQYF. CDR3 sequence (DNA): TGTGCCAGCACTCGACAGGGAATCCACGAGCAGTACTTC.